The T cell receptor beta chain under discussion was sequenced for a study of T cells in Graves' hyperthyroidism and ophthalmopathy. Study-level findings and limits: Blood also held most thyroid clonotypes expanded beyond 0.001. Classification by a 13 V-J model distinguished ophthalmopathy from stable hyperthyroidism.

CDR1 and CDR2 from the germline V gene are LNHDA and SQIVND (reference sequence). V lost 6 bases and J 1 base, leaving 9 bases between the germline ends. This CDR3 is 13 amino acids long. There were TCR beta CDR3 regions amplified from RNA transcripts. Primed by the HTBI set, a first-round RT-PCR was run on the TCR CDR3. TCRdb re-derived calls from the multiplex PCR reads in MiXCR, one entry per CDR3 protein. The sample has hundreds of thousands of distinct CDR3 sequences, 38% seen once. This clonotype has ten or more counts. As yet, its antigen is unknown. Diagnosis of hyperthyroidism was new in patients aged 18 to 65, and its duration was under 2 months.

The receptor comes from a man younger than 35 with Graves' hyperthyroidism. Material: blood. The chain recombines TRBV19 with TRBJ1-1; weak D call: TRBD1 (5 bases). CDR3 sequence: CASRTVSNTEAFF. The CDR3 region has the DNA TGTGCCAGTAGGACAGTTTCGAACACTGAAGCTTTCTTT.